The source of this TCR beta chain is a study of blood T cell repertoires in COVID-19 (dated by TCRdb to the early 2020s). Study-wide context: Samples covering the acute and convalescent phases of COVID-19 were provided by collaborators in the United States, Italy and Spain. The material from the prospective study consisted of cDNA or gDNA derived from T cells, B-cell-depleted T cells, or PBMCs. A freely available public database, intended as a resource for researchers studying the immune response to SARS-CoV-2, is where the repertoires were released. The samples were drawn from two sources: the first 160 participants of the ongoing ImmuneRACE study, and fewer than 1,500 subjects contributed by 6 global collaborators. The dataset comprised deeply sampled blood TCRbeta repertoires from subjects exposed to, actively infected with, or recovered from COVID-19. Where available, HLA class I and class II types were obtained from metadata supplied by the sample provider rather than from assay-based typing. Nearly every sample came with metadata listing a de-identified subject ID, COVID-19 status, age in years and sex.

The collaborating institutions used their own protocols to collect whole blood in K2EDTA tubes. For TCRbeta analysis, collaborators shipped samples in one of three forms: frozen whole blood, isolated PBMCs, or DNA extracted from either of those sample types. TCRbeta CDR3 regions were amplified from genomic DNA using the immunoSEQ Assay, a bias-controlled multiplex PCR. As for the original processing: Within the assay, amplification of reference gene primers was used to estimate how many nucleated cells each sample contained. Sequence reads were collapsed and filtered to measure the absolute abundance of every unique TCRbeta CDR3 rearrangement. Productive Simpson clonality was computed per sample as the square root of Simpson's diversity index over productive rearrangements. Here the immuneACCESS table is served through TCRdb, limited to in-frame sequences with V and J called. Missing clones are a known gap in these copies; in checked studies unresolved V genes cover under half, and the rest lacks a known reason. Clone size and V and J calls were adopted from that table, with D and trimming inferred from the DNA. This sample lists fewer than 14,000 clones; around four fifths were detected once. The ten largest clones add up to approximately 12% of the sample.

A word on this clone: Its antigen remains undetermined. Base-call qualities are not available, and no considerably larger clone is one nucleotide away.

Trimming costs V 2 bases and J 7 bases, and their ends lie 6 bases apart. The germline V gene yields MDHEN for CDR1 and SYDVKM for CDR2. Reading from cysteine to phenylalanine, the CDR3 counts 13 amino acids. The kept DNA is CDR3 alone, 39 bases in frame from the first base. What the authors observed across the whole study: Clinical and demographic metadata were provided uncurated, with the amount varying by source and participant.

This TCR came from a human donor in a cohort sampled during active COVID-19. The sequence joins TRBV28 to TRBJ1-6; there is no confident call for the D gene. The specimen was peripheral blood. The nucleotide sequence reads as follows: TGTGCCAGCAGTTTAGATGGCAATTCACCCCTCCACTTT. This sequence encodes CASSLDGNSPLHF.